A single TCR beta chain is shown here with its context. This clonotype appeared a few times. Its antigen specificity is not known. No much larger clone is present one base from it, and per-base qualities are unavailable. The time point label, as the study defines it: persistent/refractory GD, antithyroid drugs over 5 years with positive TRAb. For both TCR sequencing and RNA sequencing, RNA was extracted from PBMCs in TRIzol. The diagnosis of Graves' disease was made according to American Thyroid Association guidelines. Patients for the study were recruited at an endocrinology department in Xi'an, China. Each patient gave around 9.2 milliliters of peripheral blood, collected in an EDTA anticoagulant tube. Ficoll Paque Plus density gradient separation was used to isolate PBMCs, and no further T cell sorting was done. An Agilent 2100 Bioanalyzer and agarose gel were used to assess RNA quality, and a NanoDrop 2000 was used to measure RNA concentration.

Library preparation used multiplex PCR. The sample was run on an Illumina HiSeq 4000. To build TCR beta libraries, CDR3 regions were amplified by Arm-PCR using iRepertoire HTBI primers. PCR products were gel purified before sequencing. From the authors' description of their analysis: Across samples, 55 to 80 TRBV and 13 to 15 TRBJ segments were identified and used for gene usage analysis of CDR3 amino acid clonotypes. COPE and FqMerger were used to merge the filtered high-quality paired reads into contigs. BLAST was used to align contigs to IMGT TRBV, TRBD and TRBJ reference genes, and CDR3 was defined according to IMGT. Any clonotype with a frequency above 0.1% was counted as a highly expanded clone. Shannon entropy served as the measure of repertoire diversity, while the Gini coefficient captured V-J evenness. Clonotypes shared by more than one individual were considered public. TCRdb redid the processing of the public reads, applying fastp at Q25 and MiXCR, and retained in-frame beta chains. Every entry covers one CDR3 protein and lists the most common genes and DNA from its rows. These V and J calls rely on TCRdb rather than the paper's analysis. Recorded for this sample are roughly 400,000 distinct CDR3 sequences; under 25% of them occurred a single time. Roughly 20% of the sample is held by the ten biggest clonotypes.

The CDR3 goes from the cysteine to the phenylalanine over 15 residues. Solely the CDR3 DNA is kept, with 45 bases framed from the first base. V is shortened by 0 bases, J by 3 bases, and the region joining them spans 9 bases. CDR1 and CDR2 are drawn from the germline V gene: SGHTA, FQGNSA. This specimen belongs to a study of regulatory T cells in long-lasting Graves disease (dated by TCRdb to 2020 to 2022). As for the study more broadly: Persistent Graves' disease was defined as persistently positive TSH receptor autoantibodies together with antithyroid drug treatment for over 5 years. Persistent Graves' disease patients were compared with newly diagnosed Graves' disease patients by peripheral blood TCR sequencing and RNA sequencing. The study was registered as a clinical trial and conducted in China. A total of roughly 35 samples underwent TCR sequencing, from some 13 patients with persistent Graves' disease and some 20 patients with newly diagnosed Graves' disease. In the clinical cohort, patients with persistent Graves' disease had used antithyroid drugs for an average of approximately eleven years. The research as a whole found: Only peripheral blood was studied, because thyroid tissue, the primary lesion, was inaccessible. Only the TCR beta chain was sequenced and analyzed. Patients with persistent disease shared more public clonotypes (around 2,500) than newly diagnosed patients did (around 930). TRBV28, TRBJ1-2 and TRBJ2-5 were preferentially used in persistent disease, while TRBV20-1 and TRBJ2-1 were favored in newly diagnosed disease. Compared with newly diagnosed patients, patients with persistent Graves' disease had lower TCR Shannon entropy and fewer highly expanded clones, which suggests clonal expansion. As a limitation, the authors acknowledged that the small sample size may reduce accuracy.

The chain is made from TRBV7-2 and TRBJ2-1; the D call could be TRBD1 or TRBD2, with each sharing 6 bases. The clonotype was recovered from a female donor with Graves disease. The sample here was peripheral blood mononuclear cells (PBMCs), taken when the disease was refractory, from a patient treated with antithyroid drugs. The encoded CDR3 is CASSLARGVYNEQFF. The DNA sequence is TGTGCCAGCAGCTTAGCGAGGGGGGTCTACAATGAGCAGTTCTTC.